The entry below gives a single TCR beta chain sequence along with its context. Clinical histories supplied by participants themselves formed the basis of cohort assignment. Someone with COVID-19 had been met by exposed participants within 2 weeks before study entry. The data were taken from a study of blood T cell repertoires in COVID-19. Study information: Both acute and convalescent COVID-19 samples were obtained from the United States, Italy and Spain.

Per the authors' pipeline: The authors estimated nucleated cell counts from reference gene primer amplification. TCRdb keeps only in-frame clones here, not all; method: immunoSEQ multiplex PCR. V and J calls and clone size come straight from that table; D and trimming were deduced from the DNA. The data hold more than 250,000 clones, with roughly 80% observed a single time. Germline CDR1 reads KGHSH; CDR2 reads LQKENI. V was pared by 3 bases and J by 5 bases, with 11 bases between. This CDR3 is built from 14 residues. The sequence was obtained from a man in his forties who had been exposed to COVID-19. V usage is TRBV18 and J usage is TRBJ1-5; D not resolved. Sequenced material: PBMCs or T cells enriched from blood (not recorded which). CDR3 in amino acids: CASSPRSTDQPQHF. The DNA of the CDR3 is TGTGCCAGCTCACCCCGATCAACTGATCAGCCCCAGCATTTT.